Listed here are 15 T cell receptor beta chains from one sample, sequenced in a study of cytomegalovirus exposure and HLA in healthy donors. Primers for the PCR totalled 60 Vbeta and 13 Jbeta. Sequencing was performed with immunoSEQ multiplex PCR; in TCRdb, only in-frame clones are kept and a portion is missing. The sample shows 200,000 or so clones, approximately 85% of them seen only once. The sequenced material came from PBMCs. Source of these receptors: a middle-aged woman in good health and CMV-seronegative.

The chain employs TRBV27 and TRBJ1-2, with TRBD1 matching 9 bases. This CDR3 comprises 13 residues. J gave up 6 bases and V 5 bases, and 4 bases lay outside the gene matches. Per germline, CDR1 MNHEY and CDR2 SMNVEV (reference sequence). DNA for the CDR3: TGTGCCAGCAGTAGGACAGGGGAGAATGGCTACACCTTC. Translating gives CASSRTGENGYTF.

The DNA of the CDR3 is TGTGCCAGCGAGTCTAACTATGGCTACACCTTC. Translation gives CASESNYGYTF. The gene calls are TRBV28 and TRBJ1-2, with no clear D. The V gene lost 8 bases and the J gene lost 0 bases, with 4 bases spanning the gap. The CDR3 totals 11 residues. Per the germline V gene, CDR1 is MDHEN and CDR2 is SYDVKM.

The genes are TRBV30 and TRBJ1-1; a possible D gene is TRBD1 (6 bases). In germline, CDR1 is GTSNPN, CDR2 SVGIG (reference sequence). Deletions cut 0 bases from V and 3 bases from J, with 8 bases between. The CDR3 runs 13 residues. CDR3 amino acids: CAWSVRGYTEAFF. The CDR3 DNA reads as TGTGCCTGGAGTGTAAGGGGGTACACTGAAGCTTTCTTT.

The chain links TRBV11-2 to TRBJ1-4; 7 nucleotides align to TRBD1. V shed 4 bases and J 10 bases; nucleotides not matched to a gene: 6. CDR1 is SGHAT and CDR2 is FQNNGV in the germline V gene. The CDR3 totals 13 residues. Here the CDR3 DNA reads TGTGCCAGCAGCTACAGGGGTAGGGGAAAACTGTTTTTT. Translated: CASSYRGRGKLFF.

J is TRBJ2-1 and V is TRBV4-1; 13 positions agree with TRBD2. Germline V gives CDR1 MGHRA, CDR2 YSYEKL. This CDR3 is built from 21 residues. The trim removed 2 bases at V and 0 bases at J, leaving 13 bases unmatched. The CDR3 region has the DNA TGCGCCAGCAGCCAACAAGTTTGGACTAGCGGGAGTGGGAGCTCCTACAATGAGCAGTTCTTC. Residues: CASSQQVWTSGSGSSYNEQFF.

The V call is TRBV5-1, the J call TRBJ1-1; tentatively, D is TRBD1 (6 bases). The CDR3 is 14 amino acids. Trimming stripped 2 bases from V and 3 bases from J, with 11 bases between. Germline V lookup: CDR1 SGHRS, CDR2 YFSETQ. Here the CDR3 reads CASSFTRGDTEAFF. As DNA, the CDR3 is TGCGCCAGCAGCTTTACCAGGGGTGACACTGAAGCTTTCTTT.

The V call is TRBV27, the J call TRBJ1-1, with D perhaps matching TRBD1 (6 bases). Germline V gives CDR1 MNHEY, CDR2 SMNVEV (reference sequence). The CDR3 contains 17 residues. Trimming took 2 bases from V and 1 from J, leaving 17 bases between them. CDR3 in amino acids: CASSLRRGNPRNTEAFF. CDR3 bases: TGTGCCAGCAGTTTACGCAGGGGAAATCCTAGGAACACTGAAGCTTTCTTT.

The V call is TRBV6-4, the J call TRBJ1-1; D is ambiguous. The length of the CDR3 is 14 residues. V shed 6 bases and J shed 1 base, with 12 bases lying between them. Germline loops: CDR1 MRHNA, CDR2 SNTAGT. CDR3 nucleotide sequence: TGTGCCAGCAGCCCCGGACTGGGGAACACTGAAGCTTTCTTT. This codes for CASSPGLGNTEAFF.

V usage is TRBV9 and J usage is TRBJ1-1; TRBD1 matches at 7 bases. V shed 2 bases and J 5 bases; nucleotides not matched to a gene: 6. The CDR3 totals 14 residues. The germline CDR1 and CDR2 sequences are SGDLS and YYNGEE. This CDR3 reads CASSVTGVETEAFF. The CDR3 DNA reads TGTGCCAGCAGCGTCACAGGGGTAGAAACTGAAGCTTTCTTT.

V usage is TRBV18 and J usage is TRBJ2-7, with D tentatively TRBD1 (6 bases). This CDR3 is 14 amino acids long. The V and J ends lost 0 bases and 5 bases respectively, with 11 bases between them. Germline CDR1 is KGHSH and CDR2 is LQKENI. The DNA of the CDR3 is TGTGCCAGCTCACCACCGAGGCAGGGGAACGAGCAGTACTTC. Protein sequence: CASSPPRQGNEQYF.

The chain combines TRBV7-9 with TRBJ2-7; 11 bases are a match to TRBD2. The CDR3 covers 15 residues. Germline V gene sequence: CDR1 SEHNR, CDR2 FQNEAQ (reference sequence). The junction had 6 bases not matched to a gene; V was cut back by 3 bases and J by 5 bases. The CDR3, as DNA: TGTGCCAGCAGCTTGACAACTAGCGGGAGAAACGAGCAGTACTTC. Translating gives CASSLTTSGRNEQYF.

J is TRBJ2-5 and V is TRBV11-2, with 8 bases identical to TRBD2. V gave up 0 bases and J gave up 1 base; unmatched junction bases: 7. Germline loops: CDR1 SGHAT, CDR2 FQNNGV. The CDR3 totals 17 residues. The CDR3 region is CASSLDGPSGFQETQYF. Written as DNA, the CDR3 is TGTGCCAGCAGCTTAGATGGGCCTAGCGGGTTCCAAGAGACCCAGTACTTC.

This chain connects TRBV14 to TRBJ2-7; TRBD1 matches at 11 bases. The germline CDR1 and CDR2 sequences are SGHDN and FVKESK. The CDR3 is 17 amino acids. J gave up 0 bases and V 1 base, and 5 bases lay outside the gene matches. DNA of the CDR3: TGTGCCAGCAGCCAAGGGCCGGGACAGGGGGTCTCCTACGAGCAGTACTTC. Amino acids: CASSQGPGQGVSYEQYF.

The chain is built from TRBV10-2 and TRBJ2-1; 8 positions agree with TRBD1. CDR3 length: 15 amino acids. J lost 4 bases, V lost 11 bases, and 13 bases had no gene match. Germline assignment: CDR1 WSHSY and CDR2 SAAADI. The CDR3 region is CAGAEGQGLYNEQFF. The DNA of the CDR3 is TGCGCCGGCGCAGAAGGACAGGGACTTTACAATGAGCAGTTCTTC.

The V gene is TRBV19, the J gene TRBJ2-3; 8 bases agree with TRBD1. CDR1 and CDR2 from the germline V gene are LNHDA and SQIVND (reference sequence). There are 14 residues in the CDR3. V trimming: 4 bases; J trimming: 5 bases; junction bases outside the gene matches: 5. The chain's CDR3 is CASSTPGQEDTQYF. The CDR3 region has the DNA TGTGCCAGTAGTACCCCGGGACAGGAAGATACGCAGTATTTT.